This note documents a single T cell receptor (beta chain) sequence. The antigen is not known. Some clones are missing from TCRdb's copy, which holds only in-frame ones; the method was immunoSEQ multiplex PCR. The sample records 35,000 to 55,000 clones, under 75% being singletons. These data come from a study of PD-1 blockade in classical Hodgkin lymphoma. Study-level background: Nivolumab was given intravenously to patients at 3 mg/kg every 2 weeks.

Every patient experienced relapse after autologous stem cell transplantation, and brentuximab vedotin exposure varied. The CDR3 is made up of 16 amino acids. Germline-derived CDR1 and CDR2 are SGHDT and YYEEEE. The junction had 8 bases not matched to a gene; V was cut back by 1 base and J by 7 bases. Regarding the study as a whole: Patients were excluded if nivolumab began under 1 year after ASCT (the autologous transplant). Patients with a complete response exhibited baseline diversity comparable to newly diagnosed patients. Relapsed/refractory patients reportedly had lower baseline diversity than newly diagnosed patients.

The source was peripheral blood mononuclear cells (PBMCs), collected before the second cycle of nivolumab. The TCR was taken from a human donor with classical Hodgkin lymphoma. The chain couples TRBV5-6 to TRBJ2-5, with 12 positions matching TRBD1. CDR3 region: CASSLYGTGGEGTQYF. The CDR3 coding sequence is TGTGCCAGCAGCTTGTACGGGACAGGGGGCGAAGGGACCCAGTACTTC.